These 27 T cell receptor beta chains originate from one sample sequenced in a study of CD8+ T cells in alopecia areata (dated by TCRdb to 2017 to 2018). The library was produced with the immunoSEQ multiplex PCR assay. For TCR sequencing, RNA was extracted from every sample and reverse transcribed into cDNA to serve as template. TCRdb provides this immuneACCESS table in a form limited to in-frame rearrangements. Some clones are lacking; in checked studies, under half of them reflect an unresolved V gene, and why the rest are absent is not known. This sample is represented by roughly 99,000 clones; roughly 84% of them were singletons. Less than 30% of the sample lies in the top ten. According to the study, the label for this sample's time point signals: roughly 26 weeks on oral tofacitinib. This specimen's treatment or condition label, per the study, means: oral pan-JAK inhibitor, 5-10 mg twice daily.

Here the sequenced sample was CD8+ T cells sorted from blood, taken at week 24, from a patient treated with tofacitinib. Receptors originate from a human donor with alopecia areata.

The chain employs TRBV6-5 and TRBJ2-1, with 13 bases identical to TRBD2. V was clipped by 5 bases and J by 4 bases; unmatched bases: 2. This CDR3 is built from 15 residues. CDR1 and CDR2 from the germline V gene are MNHEY and SVGAGI. The CDR3 region is CASSRLAGGYNEQFF. The DNA for the CDR3 is TGTGCCAGCAGTCGACTAGCGGGGGGTTACAATGAGCAGTTCTTC.

The rearrangement links TRBV10-3 to TRBJ1-2; D call uncertain. Trimming removed 7 bases at V and 8 bases at J, with 14 bases between. Germline CDR1 ENHRY, CDR2 SYGVKD. This CDR3 comprises 12 residues. The CDR3 DNA reads as TGTGCCATCAAGCCGAGGGAGGAGGGCTACACCTTC. This sequence encodes CAIKPREEGYTF.

The CDR3 region has the DNA TGCAGCGTTGAGGGGGCCAACACTGAAGCTTTCTTT. Encoded protein: CSVEGANTEAFF. The gene calls are TRBV29-1 and TRBJ1-1; a possible D gene is TRBD1 (6 bases). The germline gives CDR1 SQVTM, CDR2 ANQGSEA. V was trimmed by 3 bases and J by 2 bases, leaving 7 bases between them. CDR3 length: 12 amino acids.

This clone was detected only a few times. This chain links TRBV15 with TRBJ2-3; perhaps D is TRBD1 or TRBD2 (5 bases each). The CDR3 covers 15 residues. V was clipped by 1 base and J by 2 bases, with 10 bases between them. Germline CDR1 LNHNV, CDR2 YYDKDF (reference sequence). CDR3 nucleotides: TGTGCCACCAGCAGAGCCCGAGGGGCCACAGATACGCAGTATTTT. Encoded protein: CATSRARGATDTQYF.

The chain has TRBV11-2 and TRBJ1-2; 10 bases match TRBD1. V was pared by 1 base and J by 8 bases, with 7 bases of the junction left unmatched. Germline CDR1 reads SGHAT; CDR2 reads FQNNGV. This CDR3 contains 15 residues. The CDR3 here is CASSLAGQGLRGYTF. As DNA, the CDR3 is TGTGCCAGCAGCTTAGCGGGACAGGGGTTACGGGGCTACACCTTC.

DNA of the CDR3: TGTGCCAGCAGCCAGGGGACAGGGGACGAGCAGTACTTC. This gives the protein CASSQGTGDEQYF. The gene calls are TRBV14 and TRBJ2-7; 10 positions agree with TRBD1. With 3 bases clipped from V and 5 bases from J, the junction kept 1 base outside the gene matches. CDR3 length: 13 amino acids. Per germline, CDR1 SGHDN and CDR2 FVKESK.

The V and J genes are TRBV7-8 and TRBJ2-5; the D is unclear. V lost 4 bases, J lost 2 bases, and 8 bases lay in between. CDR3 length: 13 amino acids. Germline V gene lookup returns CDR1 SGHVS and CDR2 FQNEAQ. In nucleotides, the CDR3 is TGTGCCAGCAGCTCCCGACGGCAAGAGACCCAGTACTTC. It encodes CASSSRRQETQYF.

The chain combines TRBV29-1 with TRBJ2-1; possibly TRBD1 or TRBD2 for D (5 bases each). Germline V lookup: CDR1 SQVTM, CDR2 ANQGSEA. The V gene lost 6 bases and the J gene lost 5 bases, with 14 bases spanning the gap. CDR3 length: 13 amino acids. CDR3 protein: CSVGTQTHNEQFF. In DNA, the CDR3 is TGCAGCGTAGGGACCCAGACCCACAATGAGCAGTTCTTC.

The V and J genes are TRBV2 and TRBJ2-3; the match to TRBD1 covers 7 bases. The CDR3 totals 15 residues. Germline lookup yields CDR1 SNHLY and CDR2 FYNNEI. V shed 4 bases and J 1 base; nucleotides not matched to a gene: 5. The CDR3 sequence is CASSAGTVRTDTQYF. The DNA for the CDR3 is TGTGCCAGCAGTGCTGGGACAGTGCGCACAGATACGCAGTATTTT.

The genes are TRBV11-2 and TRBJ2-4; weak D call: TRBD1 (6 bases). The CDR3 is made up of 15 amino acids. Germline CDR1 reads SGHAT; CDR2 reads FQNNGV. Trimming removed 2 bases at V and 2 bases at J, with 10 bases between. The CDR3 spells CASSLRQGPKNIQYF. The CDR3 DNA reads as TGTGCCAGCAGCTTAAGGCAGGGGCCCAAAAACATTCAGTACTTC. Full variable domain (outside the CDR3, taken from reference TRBV11-2 and TRBJ2-4): EAGVAQSPRYKIIEKRQSVAFWCNPISGHATLYWYQQILGQGPKLLIQFQNNGVVDDSQLPKDRFSAERLKGVDSTLKIQPAKLEDSAVYLCASSLRQGPKNIQYFGAGTRLSVL.

The V call is TRBV2, the J call TRBJ1-2; TRBD1 aligns across 9 bases. V gave up 4 bases and J gave up 6 bases; unmatched junction bases: 6. CDR1 is SNHLY and CDR2 is FYNNEI in the germline V gene. This CDR3 is 14 amino acids long. The CDR3 region is CASSGGQGMDGYTF. CDR3 nucleotide sequence: TGTGCCAGCAGTGGCGGACAGGGGATGGATGGCTACACCTTC.

V is TRBV27 and J is TRBJ2-7; 7 positions agree with TRBD1. The junction had 3 bases not matched to a gene; V was cut back by 2 bases and J by 5 bases. The CDR3 length is 13 residues. The germline V gene encodes CDR1 MNHEY and CDR2 SMNVEV (reference sequence). CDR3 sequence reads: CASSLTTGNEQYF. In nucleotides, the CDR3 is TGTGCCAGCAGTTTAACGACAGGGAACGAGCAGTACTTC.

Here the CDR3 DNA reads TGTGCCAGCAGCTACGTGAGCTCCTACAATGAGCAGTTCTTC. This translates into CASSYVSSYNEQFF. V and J are TRBV11-2 and TRBJ2-1; no clear D. Germline V gene lookup returns CDR1 SGHAT and CDR2 FQNNGV. Trimming stripped 4 bases from V and 0 bases from J, with 7 bases between. The CDR3 length is 14 residues.

The V gene is TRBV7-2, the J gene TRBJ2-7; 8 bases are a match to TRBD2. The germline gives CDR1 SGHTA, CDR2 FQGNSA. Trimming cost V 4 bases and J 0 bases; bases outside gene matches: 14. This CDR3 region has 18 residues. In DNA, the CDR3 is TGTGCCAGCAGCTCCCTTAGTGGGGTAGCGGGGAGCTCCTACGAGCAGTACTTC. It encodes CASSSLSGVAGSSYEQYF.

The V gene is TRBV23-1, the J gene TRBJ1-3, with D possibly TRBD1 on 5 matching bases. TRBV23-1 is an open reading frame, and its role is uncertain. This CDR3 spans 14 amino acids. Trimming took 6 bases from V and 1 from J, leaving 10 bases between them. The CDR3 reads CASSPRGSGNTIYF. The DNA for the CDR3 is TGCGCCAGCAGCCCACGGGGGTCTGGAAACACCATATATTTT.

As regards this clone: At one boundary the junction diverges from the germline segment, which might be a read error. The sample has other DNA sequences that encode this CDR3 too. The rearrangement links TRBV7-7 to TRBJ2-2; perhaps TRBD1 as D (5 bases). This CDR3 has 14 residues. Germline values: CDR1 SSHAT, CDR2 FNYEAQ (reference sequence). DNA of the CDR3: TGTGCTAGCAGCTTAGGAAGGGGCACCGGGGAGCTGTTTTTT. Its protein is CASSLGRGTGELFF. The whole variable domain, remainder taken from reference TRBV7-7 and TRBJ2-2, is GAGVSQSPRYKVTKRGQDVTLRCDPISSHATLYWYQQALGQGPEFLTYFNYEAQPDKSGLPSDRFSAERPEGSISTLTIQRTEQRDSAMYRCASSLGRGTGELFFGEGSRLTVL.

This chain connects TRBV11-2 to TRBJ2-3; no definite D call. CDR3 size: 15 residues. Germline lookup yields CDR1 SGHAT and CDR2 FQNNGV. V gave up 4 bases and J gave up 1 base, with 12 bases separating them. The CDR3 nucleotides are TGTGCCAGCAGCTCGTGGATGTCCGGCACAGATACGCAGTATTTT. It specifies CASSSWMSGTDTQYF.

The gene calls are TRBV27 and TRBJ2-5; D is uncertain. Trimming shortened V by 8 bases and J by 3 bases, and 4 bases separated the two germline ends. CDR1 MNHEY and CDR2 SMNVEV come from the germline V gene (reference sequence). This CDR3 contains 10 residues. In DNA, the CDR3 is TGTGCCAGCGGGGAAGAGACCCAGTACTTC. Translating it yields CASGEETQYF.

The chain joins TRBV28 to TRBJ2-7; D is ambiguous. The CDR3 extends over 12 amino acids. From germline, CDR1 is MDHEN and CDR2 SYDVKM. The V and J ends lost 3 bases and 5 bases respectively, with 8 bases between them. The CDR3 here is CASSFRGDEQYF. The CDR3 DNA sequence: TGTGCCAGCAGTTTTCGAGGCGACGAGCAGTACTTC. The full variable domain, its missing parts supplied by reference TRBV28 and TRBJ2-7, is DVKVTQSSRYLVKRTGEKVFLECVQDMDHENMFWYRQDPGLGLRLIYFSYDVKMKEKGDIPEGYSVSREKKERFSLILESASTNQTSMYLCASSFRGDEQYFGPGTRLTVT.

In the case of this clone: Other DNA sequences in the sample encode the same CDR3. V gene TRBV7-9 combines with J gene TRBJ1-1; weak D call: TRBD1 (5 bases). Germline lookup yields CDR1 SEHNR and CDR2 FQNEAQ (reference sequence). The CDR3 is made up of 11 amino acids. V shed 5 bases and J shed 8 bases, with 9 bases lying between them. This chain's CDR3 is CASSPTGEAFF. The CDR3 DNA reads TGTGCCAGCAGCCCCACAGGAGAAGCTTTCTTT.

V is TRBV7-3 and J is TRBJ2-2; perhaps TRBD1 as D (6 bases). The CDR3 sequence is 17 residues long. The germline V gene encodes CDR1 SGHTA and CDR2 FQGTGA. With 1 base removed from V and 1 base from J, the gap between germline ends came to 13 bases. CDR3 sequence reads: CASSLRGPLRNTGELFF. The CDR3 region has the DNA TGTGCCAGCAGCTTAAGGGGGCCGTTACGGAACACCGGGGAGCTGTTTTTT.

The chain uses TRBV4-3 and TRBJ2-7; 12 bases align to TRBD1. Germline CDR1 LGHNA, CDR2 YSLEER. This CDR3 contains 15 residues. Unmatched junction bases numbered 4, after V lost 3 bases and J lost 4 bases. As DNA, the CDR3 is TGCGCCAGCAGCCAGGGGACAGGGGGCTCATACGAGCAGTACTTC. This sequence encodes CASSQGTGGSYEQYF.

The chain combines TRBV2 with TRBJ2-3; D gene uncertain. The germline gives CDR1 SNHLY, CDR2 FYNNEI. CDR3 length: 12 residues. V was shortened by 6 bases and J by 2 bases, with 6 bases between the two germline ends. CDR3 nucleotides: TGTGCCAGCAGCTTATTCACAGATACGCAGTATTTT. Its protein product is CASSLFTDTQYF.

This clone was counted between two and nine times. The chain uses TRBV11-1 and TRBJ2-3; D tentatively reads TRBD1 or TRBD2 (5 bases each). The CDR3 has 16 amino acids. Per germline, CDR1 SGHAT and CDR2 FQDESV (reference sequence). V was trimmed by 5 bases and J by 0 bases, leaving 15 bases between them. The CDR3 nucleotides read TGTGCCAGCAGCCGGGACCCCACCTCGAGCACAGATACGCAGTATTTT. It codes for CASSRDPTSSTDTQYF.

This sequence joins TRBV4-3 and TRBJ2-7; TRBD1 might be the D (5 bases). V shed 0 bases and J shed 0 bases, with 9 bases lying between them. This CDR3 comprises 15 residues. Germline CDR1 reads LGHNA; CDR2 reads YSLEER. The DNA of the CDR3 is TGCGCCAGCAGCCAAGACCCAGGGTACTCCTACGAGCAGTACTTC. Its protein product is CASSQDPGYSYEQYF.

The V and J genes are TRBV4-1 and TRBJ1-5; D unresolved. This CDR3 has 16 amino acids. Germline-derived CDR1 and CDR2 are MGHRA and YSYEKL. V was clipped by 0 bases and J by 0 bases, with 9 bases between them. The chain's CDR3 is CASSQDWVDSNQPQHF. The CDR3, as DNA: TGCGCCAGCAGCCAAGATTGGGTGGATAGCAATCAGCCCCAGCATTTT.

The chain joins TRBV7-9 to TRBJ2-7, with D possibly being TRBD1 or TRBD2 (5 bases each). V was cut by 1 base and J by 0 bases, with 10 bases left in between. From germline, CDR1 is SEHNR and CDR2 FQNEAQ (reference sequence). This CDR3 region has 15 residues. CDR3 bases: TGTGCCAGCAGCTTAGGGGACGCTAGCTCCTACGAGCAGTACTTC. It is translated as CASSLGDASSYEQYF. Filled out from reference TRBV7-9 and TRBJ2-7, the complete variable domain reads DTGVSQNPRHKITKRGQNVTFRCDPISEHNRLYWYRQTLGQGPEFLTYFQNEAQLEKSRLLSDRFSAERPKGSFSTLEIQRTEQGDSAMYLCASSLGDASSYEQYFGPGTRLTVT.